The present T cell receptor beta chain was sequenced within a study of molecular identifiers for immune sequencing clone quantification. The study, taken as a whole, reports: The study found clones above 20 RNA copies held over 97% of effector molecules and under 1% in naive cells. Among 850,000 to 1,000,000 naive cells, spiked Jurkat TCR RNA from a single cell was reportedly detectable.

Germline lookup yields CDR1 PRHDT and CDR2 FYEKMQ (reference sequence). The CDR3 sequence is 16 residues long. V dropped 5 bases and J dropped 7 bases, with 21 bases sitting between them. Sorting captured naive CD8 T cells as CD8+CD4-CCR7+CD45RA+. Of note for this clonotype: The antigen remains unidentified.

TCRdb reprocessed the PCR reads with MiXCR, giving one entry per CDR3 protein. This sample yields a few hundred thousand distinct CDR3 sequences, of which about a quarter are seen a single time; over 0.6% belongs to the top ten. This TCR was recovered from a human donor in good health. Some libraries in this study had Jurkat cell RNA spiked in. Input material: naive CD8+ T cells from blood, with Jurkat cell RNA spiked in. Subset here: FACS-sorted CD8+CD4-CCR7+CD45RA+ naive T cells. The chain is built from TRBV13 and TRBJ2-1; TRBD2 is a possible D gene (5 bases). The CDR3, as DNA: TGTGCCAGCAGCACCAACCCGGGCGGGCCTGGTAATGAGCAGTTCTTC. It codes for CASSTNPGGPGNEQFF.